This entry features one T cell receptor (beta chain) sequence. The data are from a study of blood T cell repertoires in COVID-19. The CDR3 runs to 14 residues. V was trimmed by 6 bases and J by 1 base, leaving 12 bases between them. CDR1 is MNHEY, CDR2 SVGAGI, per germline. The data were produced by immunoSEQ multiplex PCR, yet TCRdb's version contains in-frame clones alone and is incomplete. The table lists 45,000 or so clones, over 75% of them singletons. The sequenced material came from peripheral blood. The receptor comes from a woman older than 75 with acute or convalescent COVID-19. The chain links TRBV6-5 to TRBJ1-1; possible D gene TRBD1, 6 bases. CDR3 nucleotide sequence: TGTGCCAGCAGCCCACCCAGGGGGAACACTGAAGCTTTCTTT. Translation gives CASSPPRGNTEAFF.